Presented here are 21 T cell receptor beta chains from one specimen sequenced in a study of T cell responses to AZD1222 COVID-19 vaccine. TCRdb keeps only in-frame clones here, not all; method: immunoSEQ multiplex PCR. The sample includes around 120,000 clones, 70% to 85% of them seen just once. Specimen: peripheral blood, collected 28 days after the second AZD1222 dose. The receptors here all came from an adult who received the AZD1222 COVID-19 vaccine.

This clone was counted many times. This rearrangement joins TRBV5-5 to TRBJ1-5; D remains ambiguous. Germline assignment: CDR1 SGHKS and CDR2 YYEKEE (reference sequence). This CDR3 is 13 amino acids long. Trimming shortened V by 0 bases and J by 7 bases, and 8 bases separated the two germline ends. This CDR3 reads CASSLGHGQPQHF. The CDR3 region has the DNA TGTGCCAGCAGCTTGGGTCACGGGCAGCCCCAGCATTTT.

The J gene is TRBJ2-1, the V gene TRBV5-8; 11 bases agree with TRBD2. Germline lookup yields CDR1 SGHTS and CDR2 YDEGEE. The length of the CDR3 is 17 residues. The V segment lost 4 bases and the J segment 4 bases; nucleotides outside the gene matches: 10. The CDR3 DNA reads as TGTGCCAGCAGCGGCCACATAGCGGGGGGGCTTTACAATGAGCAGTTCTTC. This translates into CASSGHIAGGLYNEQFF. Based on the CDR3 plus reference TRBV5-8 and TRBJ2-1, the full variable domain is EAGVTQSPTHLIKTRGQQATLRCSPISGHTSVYWYQQALGLGLQFLLWYDEGEERNRGNFPPRFSGRQFPNYSSELNVNALELEDSALYLCASSGHIAGGLYNEQFFGPGTRLTVL.

The chain uses TRBV11-1 and TRBJ2-3; the D gene is possibly TRBD2 (5 bases). The germline gives CDR1 SGHAT, CDR2 FQDESV (reference sequence). V lost 7 bases and J 5 bases, leaving 13 bases between the germline ends. The CDR3 covers 13 residues. The CDR3 nucleotides are TGTGCCAGCAAACGAGCTGCGGGAGATACGCAGTATTTT. This encodes CASKRAAGDTQYF. The whole variable domain, remainder taken from reference TRBV11-1 and TRBJ2-3, is EAEVAQSPRYKITEKSQAVAFWCDPISGHATLYWYRQILGQGPELLVQFQDESVVDDSQLPKDRFSAERLKGVDSTLKIQPAELGDSAMYLCASKRAAGDTQYFGPGTRLTVL.

CDR3 nucleotide sequence: TGTGCCAGCAGACGGAAGGCTGAAGCTTTCTTT. It is translated as CASRRKAEAFF. The gene calls are TRBV11-1 and TRBJ1-1; D uncertain. The CDR3 is 11 amino acids. Germline values: CDR1 SGHAT, CDR2 FQDESV (reference sequence). V lost 6 bases and J lost 6, with 8 bases in between.

The J gene is TRBJ1-4, the V gene TRBV29-1, with a weak D call TRBD1 (5 bases). The CDR3 has 11 residues. The ends were cut back, 3 bases at V and 9 bases at J, with 8 bases in the middle. Germline V CDR1 and CDR2: SQVTM, ANQGSEA. The CDR3 loop is CSVDGGKKLFF. The CDR3, as DNA: TGCAGCGTTGACGGGGGGAAAAAACTGTTTTTT. Combining the CDR3 with reference TRBV29-1 and TRBJ1-4 gives the whole variable domain SAVISQKPSRDICQRGTSLTIQCQVDSQVTMMFWYRQQPGQSLTLIATANQGSEATYESGFVIDKFPISRPNLTFSTLTVSNMSPEDSSIYLCSVDGGKKLFFGSGTQLSVL.

The chain recombines TRBV28 with TRBJ1-4, with no clear D. Between the trimmed V and J ends, which lost 1 base and 4 bases, there was a span of 7 bases. Germline CDR1 MDHEN, CDR2 SYDVKM. This CDR3 has 14 amino acids. The CDR3, as DNA: TGTGCCAGCAGTTTATATTCGGGTAATGAAAAACTGTTTTTT. Translation gives CASSLYSGNEKLFF. Full variable domain (missing parts from reference TRBV28 and TRBJ1-4): DVKVTQSSRYLVKRTGEKVFLECVQDMDHENMFWYRQDPGLGLRLIYFSYDVKMKEKGDIPEGYSVSREKKERFSLILESASTNQTSMYLCASSLYSGNEKLFFGSGTQLSVL.

The chain couples TRBV6-5 to TRBJ1-1; weak D call: TRBD1 (5 bases). Germline V CDR1 and CDR2: MNHEY, SVGAGI. There are 16 residues in the CDR3. V lost 2 bases to trimming and J lost 1 base, with 14 bases between them. CDR3 sequence (DNA): TGTGCCAGCAGTTACGGGGCTCGAATAAGGAACACTGAAGCTTTCTTT. Amino acids: CASSYGARIRNTEAFF.

The CDR3, as DNA: TGTGCCAGCAGCTTGGACAGGCAAACCTACAATGAGCAGTTCTTC. Amino acids: CASSLDRQTYNEQFF. The gene calls are TRBV11-2 and TRBJ2-1; TRBD1 matches 7 bases. Trimming at V came to 3 bases and at J to 2 bases, leaving 4 bases not matched to a gene. CDR3 size: 15 residues. CDR1 and CDR2 (germline): SGHAT, FQNNGV. Drawing the rest from reference TRBV11-2 and TRBJ2-1, the complete variable domain is EAGVAQSPRYKIIEKRQSVAFWCNPISGHATLYWYQQILGQGPKLLIQFQNNGVVDDSQLPKDRFSAERLKGVDSTLKIQPAKLEDSAVYLCASSLDRQTYNEQFFGPGTRLTVL.

This clone was seen just once. The chain is built from TRBV5-1 and TRBJ2-7; TRBD2 agrees at 10 bases. The germline V gene has CDR1 SGHRS and CDR2 YFSETQ. V gave up 2 bases and J gave up 3 bases; unmatched junction bases: 5. CDR3 length: 15 residues. The CDR3 nucleotides are TGCGCCAGCAGCTTTTCTAGCGGGGGTTACTACGAGCAGTACTTC. Amino acid sequence: CASSFSSGGYYEQYF.

The chain is built from TRBV19 and TRBJ1-2; D gene uncertain. CDR3 size: 12 residues. V was clipped by 1 base and J by 8 bases, with 8 bases between them. Germline-derived CDR1 and CDR2 are LNHDA and SQIVND (reference sequence). Here the CDR3 reads CASSIGPSGYTF. DNA of the CDR3: TGTGCCAGTAGTATAGGCCCTTCCGGCTACACCTTC. Combining the CDR3 with reference TRBV19 and TRBJ1-2 gives the whole variable domain DGGITQSPKYLFRKEGQNVTLSCEQNLNHDAMYWYRQDPGQGLRLIYYSQIVNDFQKGDIAEGYSVSREKKESFPLTVTSAQKNPTAFYLCASSIGPSGYTFGSGTRLTVV.

V and J are TRBV7-9 and TRBJ1-4; a possible D gene is TRBD1 (6 bases). V was trimmed by 4 bases and J by 7 bases, leaving 13 bases between them. This CDR3 has 14 amino acids. Germline values: CDR1 SEHNR, CDR2 FQNEAQ (reference sequence). The CDR3 DNA reads as TGTGCCAGCAGCTCACAGGGTGTCGGTGAAAAACTGTTTTTT. The encoded protein is CASSSQGVGEKLFF.

This clone was recorded a few times. The chain carries TRBV5-6 and TRBJ1-2; possibly TRBD1 for D (5 bases). The germline V gene encodes CDR1 SGHDT and CDR2 YYEEEE. Trimming stripped 4 bases from V and 8 bases from J, with 21 bases between. The CDR3 has 15 residues. Written as DNA, the CDR3 is TGTGCCAGCAGCCCTGAGGGACGGGCTCTGTACGGCTACACCTTC. Protein product: CASSPEGRALYGYTF.

The chain's CDR3 is CASSIGLSNQPQHF. CDR3 DNA: TGTGCCAGTAGTATTGGGTTGAGCAATCAGCCCCAGCATTTT. The V call is TRBV19, the J call TRBJ1-5, with D unclear. Per germline, CDR1 LNHDA and CDR2 SQIVND (reference sequence). The CDR3 is made up of 14 amino acids. The germline V and J ends were trimmed by 3 bases and 1 base, with 7 bases remaining between them.

This clone was counted between two and nine times. V and J are TRBV6-2 or TRBV6-3 and TRBJ2-7; no definite D call. Germline CDR1 and CDR2: MNHEY and SVGEGT. The CDR3 covers 14 residues. The V gene lost 7 bases and the J gene lost 5 bases, with 18 bases spanning the gap. This CDR3 is CASTPALGVDEQYF. DNA for the CDR3: TGTGCCAGCACCCCCGCGCTGGGTGTGGACGAGCAGTACTTC.

V usage is TRBV19 and J usage is TRBJ1-2; 7 positions agree with TRBD1. CDR1 and CDR2 (germline): LNHDA, SQIVND (reference sequence). The V gene end was trimmed by 5 bases and the J gene end by 2 bases; junction bases not matched to a gene: 8. The CDR3 has 15 residues. The CDR3 loop reads CASSYSSTGNYGYTF. The CDR3 DNA is TGTGCCAGTAGTTATTCCTCGACAGGGAACTATGGCTACACCTTC.

The V call is TRBV15, the J call TRBJ2-1; weak D call: TRBD1 (6 bases). The CDR3 runs 16 residues. The V gene lost 1 base and the J gene lost 4 bases, with 14 bases spanning the gap. Germline V CDR1 and CDR2: LNHNV, YYDKDF (reference sequence). The chain's CDR3 is CATSRVAGAPYNEQFF. The CDR3 bases are TGTGCCACCAGCAGAGTAGCAGGGGCGCCTTACAATGAGCAGTTCTTC.

The chain is built from TRBV6-1 and TRBJ1-2; D may be TRBD1 (5 bases). Germline CDR1 is MNHNS and CDR2 is SASEGT. This CDR3 is built from 13 residues. V was shortened by 1 base and J by 4 bases, with 7 bases between the two germline ends. The CDR3 is CASSEGGGYGYTF. The CDR3, as DNA: TGTGCCAGCAGTGAAGGGGGGGGCTATGGCTACACCTTC.

The chain carries TRBV4-3 and TRBJ1-4; 11 nucleotides line up with TRBD1. CDR1 and CDR2 from the germline V gene are LGHNA and YSLEER. V dropped 4 bases and J dropped 7; count of bases not matched to a gene: 2. The CDR3 spans 14 residues. The CDR3 DNA sequence: TGCGCCAGCAGCCCAGGACAGGGGGCTGAAAAACTGTTTTTT. Amino acid sequence: CASSPGQGAEKLFF.

This chain uses TRBV3-1 (or the pseudogene TRBV3-2) with TRBJ2-7; 7 bases map to TRBD2. Unmatched junction bases numbered 7, after V lost 6 bases and J lost 2 bases. The germline V gene encodes CDR1 LGHDT and CDR2 YNNKEL (reference sequence). CDR3 size: 14 residues. The CDR3 reads CASSITGGAYEQYF. DNA for the CDR3: TGTGCCAGCAGTATCACGGGGGGTGCCTACGAGCAGTACTTC.

The rearrangement uses TRBV14 and TRBJ2-3, with 11 nucleotides matching TRBD2. The length of the CDR3 is 16 residues. V gave up 0 bases and J gave up 6 bases; unmatched junction bases: 5. Germline V gene lookup returns CDR1 SGHDN and CDR2 FVKESK. Here the CDR3 reads CASSQEGSSGRDTQYF. CDR3 nucleotide sequence: TGTGCCAGCAGCCAAGAGGGCTCTAGCGGGAGGGATACGCAGTATTTT.

This chain links TRBV6-6 with TRBJ1-3, with D possibly matching TRBD1 (6 bases). V was cut by 3 bases and J by 7 bases, with 13 bases left in between. The V gene's germline CDR1 is MNHNY and CDR2 SVGAGI (reference sequence). The CDR3 has 14 residues. The CDR3 loop is CASSYTGIGNTIYF. DNA for the CDR3: TGTGCCAGCAGTTATACAGGGATCGGGAACACCATATATTTT.